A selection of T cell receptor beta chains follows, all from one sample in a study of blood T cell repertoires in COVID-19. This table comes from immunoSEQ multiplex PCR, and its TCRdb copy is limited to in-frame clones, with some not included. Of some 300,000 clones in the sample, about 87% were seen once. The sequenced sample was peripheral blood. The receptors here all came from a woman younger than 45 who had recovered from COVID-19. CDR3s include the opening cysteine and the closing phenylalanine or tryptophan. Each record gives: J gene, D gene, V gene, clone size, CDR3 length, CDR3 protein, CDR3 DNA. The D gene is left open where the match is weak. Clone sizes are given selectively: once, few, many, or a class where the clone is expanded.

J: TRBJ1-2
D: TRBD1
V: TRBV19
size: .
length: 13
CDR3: CASSLDRDHGYTF
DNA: TGTGCCAGTAGTCTGGACAGGGACCATGGCTACACCTTC

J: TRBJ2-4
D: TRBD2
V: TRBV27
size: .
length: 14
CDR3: CASGWGGMENIQYF
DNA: TGTGCCAGCGGCTGGGGGGGGATGGAAAACATTCAGTACTTC

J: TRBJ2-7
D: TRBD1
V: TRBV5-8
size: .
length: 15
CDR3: CASSPAGRGLYEQYF
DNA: TGTGCCAGCAGCCCCGCCGGCAGGGGGCTGTATGAGCAGTACTTC

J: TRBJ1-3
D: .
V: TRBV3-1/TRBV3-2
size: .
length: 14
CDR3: CASSQTSSGNTIYF
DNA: TGTGCCAGCAGCCAGACTTCATCAGGAAACACCATATATTTT

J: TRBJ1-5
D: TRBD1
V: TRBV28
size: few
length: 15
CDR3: CASSSDRGGNQPQHF
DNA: TGTGCCAGCAGCTCTGACAGGGGCGGCAATCAGCCCCAGCATTTT

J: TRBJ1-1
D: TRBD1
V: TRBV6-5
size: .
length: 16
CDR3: CASSYRGQGMNTEAFF
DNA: TGTGCCAGCAGCTACCGTGGACAGGGCATGAACACTGAAGCTTTCTTT

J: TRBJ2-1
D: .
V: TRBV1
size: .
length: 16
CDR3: CTSSQGTSGGANEQFF
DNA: TGCACCAGCAGCCAGGGGACTAGCGGGGGGGCAAATGAGCAGTTCTTC

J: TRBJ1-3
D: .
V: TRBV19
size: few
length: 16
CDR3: CASSAQTVFSGNTIYF
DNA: TGTGCCAGTAGTGCCCAAACTGTCTTCTCTGGAAACACCATATATTTT

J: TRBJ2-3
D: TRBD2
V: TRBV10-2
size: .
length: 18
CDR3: CASSRPSGGHRTANTQYF
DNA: TGCGCCAGCAGTCGTCCTAGCGGGGGCCACCGAACGGCGAATACGCAGTATTTT

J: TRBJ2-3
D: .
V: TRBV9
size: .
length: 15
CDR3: CASSVRSGGQDTQYF
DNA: TGTGCCAGCAGCGTGCGGAGCGGGGGACAGGATACGCAGTATTTT

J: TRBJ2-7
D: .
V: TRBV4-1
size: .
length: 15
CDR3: CASSKGPESSYEQYF
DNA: TGCGCCAGCAGCAAAGGGCCAGAAAGCTCCTACGAGCAGTACTTC

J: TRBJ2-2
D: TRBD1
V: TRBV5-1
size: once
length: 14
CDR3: CASSEGGPTGELFF
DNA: TGCGCCAGCAGTGAAGGGGGCCCCACCGGGGAGCTGTTTTTT

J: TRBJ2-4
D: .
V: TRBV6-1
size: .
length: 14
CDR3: CASSEAGRGDIQYF
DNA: TGTGCCAGCAGTGAAGCGGGCAGGGGGGACATTCAGTACTTC

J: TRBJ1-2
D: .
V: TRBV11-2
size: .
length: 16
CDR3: CASSPGGANGRYGYTF
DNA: TGTGCCAGCAGCCCCGGGGGGGCCAACGGCCGCTATGGCTACACCTTC

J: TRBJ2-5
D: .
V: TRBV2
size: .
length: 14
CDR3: CASSEEQPQETQYF
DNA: TGTGCCAGCAGTGAAGAACAACCCCAAGAGACCCAGTACTTC

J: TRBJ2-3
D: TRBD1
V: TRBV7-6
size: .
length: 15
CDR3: CASSPDRGPEDTQYF
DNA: TGTGCCAGCAGTCCGGACAGGGGGCCGGAAGATACGCAGTATTTT

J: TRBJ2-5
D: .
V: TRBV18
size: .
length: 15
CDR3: CASSPRQAIQETQYF
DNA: TGTGCCAGCTCACCTCGACAGGCAATCCAAGAGACCCAGTACTTC

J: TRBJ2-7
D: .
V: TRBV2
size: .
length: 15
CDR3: CASSKAFDSSYEQYF
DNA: TGTGCCAGCAGTAAAGCCTTTGATAGCTCCTACGAGCAGTACTTC

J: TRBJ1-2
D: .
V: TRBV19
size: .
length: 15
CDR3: CASKRDWVSGYGYTF
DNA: TGTGCCAGTAAAAGGGACTGGGTTTCCGGCTATGGCTACACCTTC

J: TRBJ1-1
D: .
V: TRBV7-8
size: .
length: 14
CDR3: CASSRTGVNTEAFF
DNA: TGTGCCAGCAGCCGCACGGGGGTGAACACTGAAGCTTTCTTT

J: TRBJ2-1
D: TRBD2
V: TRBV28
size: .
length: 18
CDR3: CASSLYVGGGAVSGEQFF
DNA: TGTGCCAGCAGTTTATATGTAGGCGGGGGGGCCGTCAGTGGTGAGCAGTTCTTC

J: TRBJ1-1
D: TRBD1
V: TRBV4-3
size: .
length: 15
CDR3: CASSQWTGGLTEAFF
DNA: TGCGCCAGCAGCCAGTGGACAGGGGGTCTCACTGAAGCTTTCTTT

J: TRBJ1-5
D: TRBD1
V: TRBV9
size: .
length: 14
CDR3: CASSAGQGRQPQHF
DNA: TGTGCCAGCAGCGCCGGACAGGGGAGACAGCCCCAGCATTTT

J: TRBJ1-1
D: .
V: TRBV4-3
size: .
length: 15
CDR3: CASSQAPRINTEAFF
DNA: TGCGCCAGCAGCCAAGCCCCCAGGATAAACACTGAAGCTTTCTTT

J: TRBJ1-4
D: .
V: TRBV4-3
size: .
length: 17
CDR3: CASSQDPPGGANEKLFF
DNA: TGCGCCAGCAGCCAAGACCCCCCCGGAGGGGCTAATGAAAAACTGTTTTTT

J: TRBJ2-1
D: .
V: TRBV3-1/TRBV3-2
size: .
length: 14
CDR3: CASSQVDTSNEQFF
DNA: TGTGCCAGCAGCCAAGTCGACACAAGCAATGAGCAGTTCTTC

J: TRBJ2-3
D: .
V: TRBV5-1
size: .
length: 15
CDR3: CASRSRLSPTDTQYF
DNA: TGCGCCAGCAGATCCCGACTTAGCCCCACAGATACGCAGTATTTT

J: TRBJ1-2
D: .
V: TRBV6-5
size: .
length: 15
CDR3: CASSYLAGNLYGYTF
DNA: TGTGCCAGCAGCTACCTGGCCGGGAACCTCTATGGCTACACCTTC

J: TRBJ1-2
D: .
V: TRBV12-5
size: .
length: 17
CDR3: CASGLDRGTGLIDGYTF
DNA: TGTGCTAGTGGTTTGGACCGGGGGACCGGGCTTATAGATGGCTACACCTTC

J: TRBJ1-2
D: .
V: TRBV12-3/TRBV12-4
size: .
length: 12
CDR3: CASSPQGYGYTF
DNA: TGTGCCAGCAGTCCCCAGGGCTATGGCTACACCTTC

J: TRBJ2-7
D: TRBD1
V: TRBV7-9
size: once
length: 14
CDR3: CASSYTGGPYEQYF
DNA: TGTGCCAGCAGCTATACAGGGGGCCCCTACGAGCAGTACTTC

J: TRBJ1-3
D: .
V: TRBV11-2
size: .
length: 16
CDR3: CASSLDLGRFGNTIYF
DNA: TGTGCCAGCAGCTTAGACCTAGGAAGATTTGGAAACACCATATATTTT

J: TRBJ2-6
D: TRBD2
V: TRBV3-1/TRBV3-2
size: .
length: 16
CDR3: CASSHLAGDGANVLTF
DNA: TGTGCCAGCAGCCACCTAGCGGGGGATGGGGCCAACGTCCTGACTTTC

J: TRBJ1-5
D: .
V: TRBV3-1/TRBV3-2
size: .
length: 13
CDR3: CASSISGYQPQHF
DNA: TGTGCCAGCAGCATCAGTGGTTATCAGCCCCAGCATTTT

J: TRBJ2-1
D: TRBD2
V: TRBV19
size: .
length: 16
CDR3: CASSIPPASGGLWKFF
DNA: TGTGCCAGTAGTATACCCCCGGCTAGCGGGGGCTTGTGGAAGTTCTTC

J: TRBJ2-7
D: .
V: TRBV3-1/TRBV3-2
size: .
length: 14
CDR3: CASKGAGPPYEQYF
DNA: TGTGCCAGCAAAGGGGCAGGACCGCCCTACGAGCAGTACTTC

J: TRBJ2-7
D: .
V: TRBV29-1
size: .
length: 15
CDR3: CSVLSTETGDYEQYF
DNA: TGCAGCGTTTTGTCAACTGAGACAGGAGACTACGAGCAGTACTTC

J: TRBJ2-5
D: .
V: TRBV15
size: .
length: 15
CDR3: CATSRDRRRTETQYF
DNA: TGTGCCACCAGCAGAGACCGGCGACGAACAGAGACCCAGTACTTC

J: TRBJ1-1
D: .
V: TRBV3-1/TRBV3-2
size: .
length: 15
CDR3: CASSQANRADTEAFF
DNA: TGTGCCAGCAGCCAAGCGAACAGGGCTGACACTGAAGCTTTCTTT

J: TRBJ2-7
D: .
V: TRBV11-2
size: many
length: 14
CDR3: CASSLEGRDYEQYF
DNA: TGTGCCAGCAGCTTAGAGGGTCGGGACTACGAGCAGTACTTC

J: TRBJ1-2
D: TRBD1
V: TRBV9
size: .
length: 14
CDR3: CASSGTGNSYGYTF
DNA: TGTGCCAGCAGCGGGACAGGGAACAGCTATGGCTACACCTTC

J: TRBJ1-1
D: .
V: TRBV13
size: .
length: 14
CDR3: CASSLTVMNTEAFF
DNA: TGTGCCAGCAGCTTAACGGTGATGAACACTGAAGCTTTCTTT

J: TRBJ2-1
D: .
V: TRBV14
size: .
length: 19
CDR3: CASSPTTGSSLSSYNEQFF
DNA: TGTGCCAGCAGCCCTACGACAGGATCCTCCCTTAGCTCCTACAATGAGCAGTTCTTC

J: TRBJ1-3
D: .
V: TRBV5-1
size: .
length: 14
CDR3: CASGEGGSRNTIYF
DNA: TGCGCCAGCGGGGAGGGAGGATCGAGGAACACCATATATTTT

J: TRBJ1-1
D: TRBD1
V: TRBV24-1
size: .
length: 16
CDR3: CATSDSTVQGAPRAFF
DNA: TGTGCCACCAGTGATTCGACTGTACAGGGGGCCCCGAGAGCTTTCTTT

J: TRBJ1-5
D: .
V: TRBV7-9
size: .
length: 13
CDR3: CASSPWGGQPQHF
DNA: TGTGCCAGCAGCCCATGGGGGGGTCAGCCCCAGCATTTT

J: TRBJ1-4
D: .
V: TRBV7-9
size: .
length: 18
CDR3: CASSPYFPRAQEVGKLFF
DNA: TGTGCCAGCAGCCCCTATTTTCCCCGGGCTCAGGAGGTTGGAAAACTGTTTTTT

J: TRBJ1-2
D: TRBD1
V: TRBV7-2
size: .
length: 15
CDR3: CASSERDRINYGYTF
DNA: TGTGCCAGCAGCGAAAGGGACAGGATTAACTATGGCTACACCTTC

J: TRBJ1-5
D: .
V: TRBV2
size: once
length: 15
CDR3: CASSLQGVSNQPQHF
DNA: TGTGCCAGCAGTCTACAGGGTGTGAGCAATCAGCCCCAGCATTTT

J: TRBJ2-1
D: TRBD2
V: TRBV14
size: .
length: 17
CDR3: CASSQNMGLGAPREQFF
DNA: TGTGCCAGCAGCCAGAATATGGGACTAGGGGCCCCCAGGGAGCAGTTCTTC

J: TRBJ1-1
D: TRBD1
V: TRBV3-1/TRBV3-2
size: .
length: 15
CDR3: CASSLRDSYNTEAFF
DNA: TGTGCCAGCAGCCTTCGGGACAGCTATAACACTGAAGCTTTCTTT

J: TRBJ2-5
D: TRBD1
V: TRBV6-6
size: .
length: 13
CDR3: CASRTGGLETQYF
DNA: TGTGCCAGCAGGACAGGGGGCCTAGAGACCCAGTACTTC

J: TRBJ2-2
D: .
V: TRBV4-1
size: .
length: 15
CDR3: CASSPHGGAGGELFF
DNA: TGCGCCAGCAGCCCTCATGGAGGGGCCGGCGGGGAGCTGTTTTTT

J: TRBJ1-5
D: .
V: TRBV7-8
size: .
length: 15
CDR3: CASSLSHRGNQPQHF
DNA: TGTGCCAGCAGCTTATCCCACAGGGGCAATCAGCCCCAGCATTTT

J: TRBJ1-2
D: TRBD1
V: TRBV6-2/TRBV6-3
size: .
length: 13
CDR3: CASSPDRGLGYTF
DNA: TGTGCCAGCAGTCCGGACAGGGGGCTTGGCTACACCTTC